Below, 26 T cell receptor beta chains from the same sample are listed, as sequenced in a study of CD8+CD57+ T cells in acquired aplastic anemia. CD8+CD57+ cell expansion, shown by flow cytometry, had occurred in the patients selected for sequencing. Genomic DNA, the template, was used for profiling of the TCR beta VDJ and CDR3. MiXCR was run by TCRdb on the reads, yielding one entry per CDR3 protein. In the table there are some 170,000 distinct CDR3 sequences, 47% of which are singletons. Sample: sorted CD4+, CD8+, or CD8+CD57+ T cells (not recorded which) from PBMCs. The receptors here all came from a human donor with aplastic anemia.

The chain couples TRBV20-1 to TRBJ1-2; no definite D call. V was pared by 3 bases and J by 6 bases, with 23 bases between. From germline, CDR1 is DFQATT and CDR2 SNEGSKA (reference sequence). The CDR3 has 16 amino acids. DNA of the CDR3: TGCAGTGCTAGGCGACTTCAAGGTCTGATTACAGATGGCTACACCTTC. Amino acids: CSARRLQGLITDGYTF.

This chain uses TRBV10-3 with TRBJ1-1; 10 bases are shared with TRBD1. Losses at the gene ends were 4 bases for V and 4 bases for J; bases not matched to a gene: 6. Looked up from germline, CDR1 is ENHRY and CDR2 is SYGVKD. CDR3 size: 15 residues. The CDR3 protein is CAISVDRGPSTEAFF. CDR3 nucleotides: TGTGCCATCAGTGTCGACAGGGGGCCGAGCACTGAAGCTTTCTTT.

V and J are TRBV6-2 or TRBV6-3 and TRBJ1-1, with D unclear. The CDR3 covers 13 residues. V was cut by 9 bases and J by 4 bases, with 15 bases left in between. CDR1 MNHEY and CDR2 SVGEGT come from the germline V gene. CDR3 amino acids: CASRRGSVTEAFF. The DNA for the CDR3 is TGTGCCAGTAGACGGGGATCAGTCACTGAAGCTTTCTTT.

This clonotype was counted ten times or more. V usage is TRBV19 and J usage is TRBJ2-2; 8 bases are a match to TRBD1. The V and J ends lost 7 bases and 5 bases, in that order; junction bases with no gene match: 6. The CDR3 consists of 14 residues. Germline assignment: CDR1 LNHDA and CDR2 SQIVND (reference sequence). CDR3 residues: CASKETGETGELFF. CDR3 DNA: TGTGCCAGTAAAGAGACAGGGGAAACCGGGGAGCTGTTTTTT. The full variable domain, its missing parts supplied by reference TRBV19 and TRBJ2-2, is DGGITQSPKYLFRKEGQNVTLSCEQNLNHDAMYWYRQDPGQGLRLIYYSQIVNDFQKGDIAEGYSVSREKKESFPLTVTSAQKNPTAFYLCASKETGETGELFFGEGSRLTVL.

This clonotype occurred a few times. This chain uses TRBV12-3 or TRBV12-4 with TRBJ1-4; D gene unclear. V was cut by 3 bases and J by 5 bases, with 1 base left in between. This CDR3 is 11 amino acids long. CDR3 nucleotide sequence: TGTGCCAGCAGTTTGAATGAAAAACTGTTTTTT. Its translation is CASSLNEKLFF.

The chain recombines TRBV5-5 with TRBJ1-6, with TRBD1 identical over 9 bases. The CDR3 loop spans 16 amino acids. Trimming cost V 4 bases and J 5 bases; bases outside gene matches: 7. CDR1 is SGHKS, CDR2 YYEKEE, per germline (reference sequence). The chain's CDR3 is CASSANDRGDNSPLHF. As DNA, the CDR3 is TGTGCCAGCAGCGCAAATGACAGGGGGGATAATTCACCCCTCCACTTT.

The V gene is TRBV7-8, the J gene TRBJ2-7; D uncertain. The V end was cut by 2 bases, the J end by 5 bases, with 7 bases between. Germline CDR1 SGHVS, CDR2 FQNEAQ. The CDR3 runs to 12 residues. Here the CDR3 reads CASSLPRHEQYF. The CDR3 region has the DNA TGTGCCAGCAGCTTACCTCGTCACGAGCAGTACTTC.

In its sample, this clonotype was seen a few times. The V call is TRBV5-6, the J call TRBJ2-5; D gene uncertain. The CDR3 contains 13 residues. The V gene's germline CDR1 is SGHDT and CDR2 YYEEEE. Trimming took off 4 bases at V and 1 base at J, with 8 bases between the two ends. The CDR3 region is CASSPITQETQYF. The CDR3 DNA sequence: TGTGCCAGCAGCCCGATCACCCAAGAGACCCAGTACTTC.

Only one count was recorded for this clonotype. This sequence joins TRBV11-2 and TRBJ2-3, with 11 bases lining up with TRBD2. The CDR3 covers 15 residues. The germline V gene encodes CDR1 SGHAT and CDR2 FQNNGV. Trimming at V came to 0 bases and at J to 5 bases, leaving 1 base not matched to a gene. This CDR3 is CASSLDGLAGDTQYF. In DNA, the CDR3 is TGTGCCAGCAGCTTAGACGGACTAGCGGGAGATACGCAGTATTTT.

Many counts were recorded for this clonotype. The chain employs TRBV19 and TRBJ1-5; D gene unclear. Per germline, CDR1 LNHDA and CDR2 SQIVND (reference sequence). V was clipped by 4 bases and J by 2 bases, with 0 bases between them. The CDR3 covers 11 residues. CDR3 nucleotide sequence: TGTGCCAGTAGTAGCAATCAGCCCCAGCATTTT. This gives the protein CASSSNQPQHF. The full variable domain, rest sourced from reference TRBV19 and TRBJ1-5, is DGGITQSPKYLFRKEGQNVTLSCEQNLNHDAMYWYRQDPGQGLRLIYYSQIVNDFQKGDIAEGYSVSREKKESFPLTVTSAQKNPTAFYLCASSSNQPQHFGDGTRLSIL.

This clonotype was seen at least ten times. The V and J genes are TRBV7-2 and TRBJ2-7; a possible D gene is TRBD1 (6 bases). The germline V gene has CDR1 SGHTA and CDR2 FQGNSA. Trimming took off 0 bases at V and 1 base at J, with 10 bases between the two ends. This CDR3 contains 15 residues. The chain's CDR3 is CASSLAVGQSYEQYF. The CDR3 nucleotides are TGTGCCAGCAGCTTAGCTGTCGGACAGTCCTACGAGCAGTACTTC.

For this clonotype: Germline and junction disagree at one end, which may indicate a read error. V gene TRBV18 combines with J gene TRBJ1-3; no clear D. CDR3 length: 15 residues. From germline, CDR1 is KGHSH and CDR2 LQKENI. This CDR3 reads CASSLKVLSGNTTYF. In DNA, the CDR3 is TGTGCCAGCTCACTAAAAGTGCTCTCTGGAAACACCACATATTTT.

The chain uses TRBV15 and TRBJ2-1, with 9 bases fitting TRBD2. The trim removed 5 bases at V and 9 bases at J, leaving 11 bases unmatched. The CDR3 is 15 amino acids. Germline V lookup: CDR1 LNHNV, CDR2 YYDKDF (reference sequence). The CDR3 DNA reads as TGTGCCACCAGCGGTCCGGGACTAGCCATCAGTGAGCAGTTCTTC. Amino acid sequence: CATSGPGLAISEQFF.

The chain is built from TRBV25-1 and TRBJ2-7, with D perhaps TRBD1 (7 bases). From germline, CDR1 is MGHDK and CDR2 SYGVNS. V was cut by 6 bases and J by 3 bases, with 15 bases left in between. This CDR3 comprises 14 residues. The CDR3: CASRWGDRYYEQYF. The CDR3 DNA reads TGTGCCAGCAGATGGGGGGACAGATACTACGAGCAGTACTTC.

V usage is TRBV5-1 and J usage is TRBJ1-1, with D tentatively TRBD1 (6 bases). The germline V gene has CDR1 SGHRS and CDR2 YFSETQ. The V end was cut by 5 bases, the J end by 0 bases, with 14 bases between. The CDR3 contains 15 residues. The CDR3 reads CASRDQQGMNTEAFF. The CDR3 DNA reads as TGCGCCAGCAGAGACCAACAGGGCATGAACACTGAAGCTTTCTTT.

The chain uses TRBV15 and TRBJ1-5, with a tentative D call TRBD1 (6 bases). This CDR3 region has 15 residues. Germline V gene data show CDR1 as LNHNV and CDR2 as YYDKDF (reference sequence). Trimming removed 0 bases at V and 7 bases at J, with 13 bases between. The DNA for the CDR3 is TGTGCCACCAGCAGAGATCGGGGGGCTGGACAGCCCCAGCATTTT. Protein: CATSRDRGAGQPQHF.

This chain connects TRBV20-1 to TRBJ2-1, with 10 nucleotides matching TRBD2. The CDR3 runs to 14 residues. Germline values: CDR1 DFQATT, CDR2 SNEGSKA (reference sequence). V was clipped by 3 bases and J by 6 bases; unmatched bases: 5. CDR3 sequence: CSASSAGGPNEQFF. CDR3 nucleotides: TGCAGTGCTAGCTCAGCGGGGGGGCCCAATGAGCAGTTCTTC.

The chain has TRBV19 and TRBJ1-1, with 7 bases aligning to TRBD1. V was pared by 3 bases and J by 4 bases, with 14 bases of the junction left unmatched. Germline CDR1 is LNHDA and CDR2 is SQIVND (reference sequence). CDR3 length: 17 amino acids. The CDR3 protein is CASSMTRRGLWGTEAFF. For the CDR3, the DNA is TGTGCCAGTAGTATGACGCGGAGGGGGCTTTGGGGCACTGAAGCTTTCTTT.

There are many counts of this clonotype. This chain uses TRBV7-9 with TRBJ2-2; TRBD2 aligns across 9 bases. V dropped 3 bases and J dropped 9; count of bases not matched to a gene: 5. CDR3 length: 14 residues. Germline CDR1 reads SEHNR; CDR2 reads FQNEAQ (reference sequence). The CDR3 reads CASSFLTSGWELFF. DNA for the CDR3: TGTGCCAGCAGCTTCCTGACTAGCGGCTGGGAGCTGTTTTTT. The entire variable domain, with the rest obtained from reference TRBV7-9 and TRBJ2-2, is as follows: DTGVSQNPRHKITKRGQNVTFRCDPISEHNRLYWYRQTLGQGPEFLTYFQNEAQLEKSRLLSDRFSAERPKGSFSTLEIQRTEQGDSAMYLCASSFLTSGWELFFGEGSRLTVL.

As regards this clonotype: Just one base apart from a much larger clone, this may be a read error. CDR3 nucleotides: TGCGCCAGTTGGGACGTCCAAGAGACCCAGTACTTC. It yields the protein CASWDVQETQYF. This chain uses TRBV5-1 with TRBJ2-5; D is perhaps TRBD1 or TRBD2 (5 bases each). Germline CDR1 SGHRS, CDR2 YFSETQ. V gave up 8 bases and J gave up 1 base, with 9 bases separating them. This CDR3 region has 12 residues.

As to this clonotype: The junction differs from germline at one of its ends, possibly a read error. The V call is TRBV15, the J call TRBJ1-5; D remains unclear. Germline lookup yields CDR1 LNHNV and CDR2 YYDKDF (reference sequence). The CDR3 runs 14 residues. CDR3 loop: CATSEGNSNQPQHF. The CDR3 region has the DNA TGTGCCACCAGCGAGGGTAATAGCAATCAGCCTCAGCATTTT. The whole variable domain, filled in from reference TRBV15 and TRBJ1-5, reads DAMVIQNPRYQVTQFGKPVTLSCSQTLNHNVMYWYQQKSSQAPKLLFHYYDKDFNNEADTPDNFQSRRPNTSFCFLDIRSPGLGDTAMYLCATSEGNSNQPQHFGDGTRLSIL.

This clonotype has at least ten counts. The chain couples TRBV19 to TRBJ1-5, with 12 bases that match TRBD1. Losses at the gene ends were 3 bases for V and 3 bases for J; bases not matched to a gene: 6. The CDR3 spans 17 residues. Germline lookup yields CDR1 LNHDA and CDR2 SQIVND (reference sequence). This CDR3 reads CASSILAGQGANQPQHF. In DNA, the CDR3 is TGTGCCAGTAGTATCTTGGCGGGACAGGGGGCCAATCAGCCCCAGCATTTT.

CDR3 sequence reads: CASSLGSSGNSPLHF. CDR3 nucleotide sequence: TGTGCCAGCAGCTTAGGTAGTTCCGGTAATTCACCCCTCCACTTT. The chain uses TRBV7-9 and TRBJ1-6; D remains ambiguous. The germline CDR1 and CDR2 sequences are SEHNR and FQNEAQ (reference sequence). CDR3 length: 15 residues. Trimming cost V 1 base and J 6 bases, with 10 bases left between them.

This clonotype was found many times. The chain couples TRBV5-5 to TRBJ2-5, with 7 bases fitting TRBD1. The CDR3 runs 16 residues. V dropped 1 base and J dropped 0; count of bases not matched to a gene: 6. CDR1 is SGHKS and CDR2 is YYEKEE in the germline V gene (reference sequence). The DNA of the CDR3 is TGTGCCAGCAGCTTGTTGGGGACAGCCGACCAAGAGACCCAGTACTTC. Its translation: CASSLLGTADQETQYF.

This clonotype was seen many times. The rearrangement uses TRBV6-1 and TRBJ2-1, with 8 bases aligning to TRBD2. The germline CDR1 and CDR2 sequences are MNHNS and SASEGT. The CDR3 is 15 amino acids. V lost 4 bases, J lost 6 bases, and 8 bases stayed unmatched. CDR3 DNA: TGTGCCAGCAGTGTTAACGGGGGGGCCATCAATGAGCAGTTCTTC. Protein: CASSVNGGAINEQFF.

The chain has TRBV2 and TRBJ2-7, with 9 bases that match TRBD1. The ends lost 6 bases at V and 6 bases at J; junction bases unmatched: 6. Germline V CDR1 and CDR2: SNHLY, FYNNEI. The CDR3 has 13 amino acids. CDR3 sequence reads: CASRSGQGFEQYF. The CDR3 nucleotides read TGTGCCAGCAGATCCGGACAGGGGTTCGAGCAGTACTTC. Using reference TRBV2 and TRBJ2-7 for the parts outside the CDR3, the full variable domain is EPEVTQTPSHQVTQMGQEVILRCVPISNHLYFYWYRQILGQKVEFLVSFYNNEISEKSEIFDDQFSVERPDGSNFTLKIRSTKLEDSAMYFCASRSGQGFEQYFGPGTRLTVT.